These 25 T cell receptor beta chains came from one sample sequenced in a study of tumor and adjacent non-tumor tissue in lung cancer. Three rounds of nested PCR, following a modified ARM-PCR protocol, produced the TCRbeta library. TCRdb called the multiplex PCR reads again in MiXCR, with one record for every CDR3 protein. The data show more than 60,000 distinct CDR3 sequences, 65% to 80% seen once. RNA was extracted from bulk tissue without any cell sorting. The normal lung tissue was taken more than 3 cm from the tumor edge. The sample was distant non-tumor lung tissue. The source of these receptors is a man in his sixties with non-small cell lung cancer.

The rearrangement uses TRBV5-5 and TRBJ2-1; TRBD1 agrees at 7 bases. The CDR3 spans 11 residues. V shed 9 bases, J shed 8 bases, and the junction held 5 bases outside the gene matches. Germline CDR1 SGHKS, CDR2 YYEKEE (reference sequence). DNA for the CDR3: TGTGCCAACAGAGGGGGCTATGAGCAGTTCTTC. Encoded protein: CANRGGYEQFF.

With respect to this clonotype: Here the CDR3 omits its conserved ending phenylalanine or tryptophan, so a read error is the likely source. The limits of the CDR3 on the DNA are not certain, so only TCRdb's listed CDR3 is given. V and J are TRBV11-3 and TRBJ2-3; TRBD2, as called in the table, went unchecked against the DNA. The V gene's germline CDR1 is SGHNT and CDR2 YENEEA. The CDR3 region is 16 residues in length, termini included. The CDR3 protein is CVSSSGLADSTDTHYY.

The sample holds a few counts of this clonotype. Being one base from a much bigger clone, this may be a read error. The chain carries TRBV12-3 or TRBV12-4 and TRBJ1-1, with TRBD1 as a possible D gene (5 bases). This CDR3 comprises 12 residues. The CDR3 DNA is TGTGTCAGCCTGGGGGGGACCGCTGAAGCTTTCTTT. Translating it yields CVSLGGTAEAFF.

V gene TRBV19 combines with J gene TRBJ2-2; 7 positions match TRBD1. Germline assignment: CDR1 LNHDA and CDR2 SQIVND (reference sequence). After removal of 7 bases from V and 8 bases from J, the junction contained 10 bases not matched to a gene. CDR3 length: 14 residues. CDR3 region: CASTVTGRTGELFF. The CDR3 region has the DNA TGTGCCAGTACCGTGACAGGGCGGACTGGGGAGCTGTTTTTT.

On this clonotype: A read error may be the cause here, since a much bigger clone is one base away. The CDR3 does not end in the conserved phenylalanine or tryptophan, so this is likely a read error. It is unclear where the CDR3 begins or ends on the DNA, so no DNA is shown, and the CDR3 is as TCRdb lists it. CDR3 region: CASSLEGNDYEKYL. This chain uses TRBV5-1 with TRBJ2-7. From its first to its last residue, the CDR3 has 14 amino acids. Germline V CDR1 and CDR2: SGHRS, YFSETQ.

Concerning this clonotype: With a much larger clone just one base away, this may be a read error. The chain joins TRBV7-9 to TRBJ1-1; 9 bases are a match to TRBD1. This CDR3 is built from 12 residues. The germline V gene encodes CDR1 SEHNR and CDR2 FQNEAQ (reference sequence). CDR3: CASGLWTGEAFF. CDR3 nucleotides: TGTGCCAGCGGCTTATGGACAGGGGAGGCTTTCTTT. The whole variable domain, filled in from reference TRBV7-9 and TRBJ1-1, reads DTGVSQNPRHKITKRGQNVTFRCDPISEHNRLYWYRQTLGQGPEFLTYFQNEAQLEKSRLLSDRFSAERPKGSFSTLEIQRTEQGDSAMYLCASGLWTGEAFFGQGTRLTVV.

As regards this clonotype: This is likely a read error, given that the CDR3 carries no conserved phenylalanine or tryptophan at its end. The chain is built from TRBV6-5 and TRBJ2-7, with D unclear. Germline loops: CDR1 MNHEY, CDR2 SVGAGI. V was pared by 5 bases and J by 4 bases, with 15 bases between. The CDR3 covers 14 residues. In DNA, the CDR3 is TGTGCCAGCAGTACTTATACCGGACCTTACGAGCAGTACCTC. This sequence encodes CASSTYTGPYEQYL.

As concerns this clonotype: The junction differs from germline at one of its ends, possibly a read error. CDR3 amino acids: CSVGGGKAQYF. CDR3 nucleotide sequence: TGTAGCGTTGGGGGAGGGAAAGCGCAGTACTTC. The rearrangement joins TRBV29-1 to TRBJ2-7; 7 bases align to TRBD2. Germline CDR1 reads SQVTM; CDR2 reads ANQGSEA. The CDR3 spans 11 residues.

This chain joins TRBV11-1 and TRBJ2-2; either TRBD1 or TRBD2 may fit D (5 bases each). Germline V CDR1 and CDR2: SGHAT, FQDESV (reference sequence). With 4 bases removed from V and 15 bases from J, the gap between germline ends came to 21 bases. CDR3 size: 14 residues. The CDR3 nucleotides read TGTGCCAGCAGCTATACTAATGGCACCGAGGGGTTGTTTTTT. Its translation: CASSYTNGTEGLFF.

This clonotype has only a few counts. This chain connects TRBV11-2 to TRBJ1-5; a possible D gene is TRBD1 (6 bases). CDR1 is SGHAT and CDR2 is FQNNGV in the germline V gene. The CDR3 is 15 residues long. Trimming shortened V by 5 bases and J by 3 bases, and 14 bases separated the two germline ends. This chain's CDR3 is CASSLSYRDNQPQHF. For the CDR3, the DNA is TGTGCCAGCAGCCTCTCCTACAGGGACAATCAGCCCCAGCATTTT.

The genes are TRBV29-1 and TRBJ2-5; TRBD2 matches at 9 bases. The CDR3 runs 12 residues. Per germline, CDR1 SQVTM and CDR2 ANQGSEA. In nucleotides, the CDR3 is TGCAGTCTTGGACTAGCGCGAGAGACCCAGTACTTC. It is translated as CSLGLARETQYF.

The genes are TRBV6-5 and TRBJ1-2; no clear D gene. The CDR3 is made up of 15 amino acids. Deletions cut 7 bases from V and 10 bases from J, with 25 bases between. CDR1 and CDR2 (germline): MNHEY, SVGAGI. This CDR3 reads CASNNTSAALRDYTF. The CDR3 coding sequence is TGTGCCAGCAATAACACCTCGGCCGCGCTGCGAGACTACACCTTC.

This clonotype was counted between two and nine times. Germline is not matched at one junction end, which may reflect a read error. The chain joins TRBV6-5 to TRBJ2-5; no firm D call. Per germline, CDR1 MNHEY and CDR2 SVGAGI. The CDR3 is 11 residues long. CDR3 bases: TGCGCCACCTGGTCTTTAGAGACCCAGTACTTC. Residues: CATWSLETQYF.

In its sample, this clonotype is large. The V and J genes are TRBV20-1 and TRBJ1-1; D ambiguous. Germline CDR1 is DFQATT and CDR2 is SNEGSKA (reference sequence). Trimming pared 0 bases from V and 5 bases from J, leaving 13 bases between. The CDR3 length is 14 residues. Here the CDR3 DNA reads TGCAGTGCTAGAGACGGGCAAGGTACAACTGAAGCTTTCTTT. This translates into CSARDGQGTTEAFF.

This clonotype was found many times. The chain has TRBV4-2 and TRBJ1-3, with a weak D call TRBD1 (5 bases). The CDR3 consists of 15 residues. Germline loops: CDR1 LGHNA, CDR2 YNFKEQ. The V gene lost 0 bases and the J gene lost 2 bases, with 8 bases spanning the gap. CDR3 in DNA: TGTGCCAGCAGCCAAGATTGGGACCCTGGAAACACCATATATTTT. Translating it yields CASSQDWDPGNTIYF.

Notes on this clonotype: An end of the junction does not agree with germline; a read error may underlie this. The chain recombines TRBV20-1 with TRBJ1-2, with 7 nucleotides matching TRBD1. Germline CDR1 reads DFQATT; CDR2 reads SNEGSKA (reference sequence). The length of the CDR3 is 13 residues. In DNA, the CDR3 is TGCAGTGCTCGACAGGGTGGAATCGATGGCAACACCTTC. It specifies CSARQGGIDGNTF.

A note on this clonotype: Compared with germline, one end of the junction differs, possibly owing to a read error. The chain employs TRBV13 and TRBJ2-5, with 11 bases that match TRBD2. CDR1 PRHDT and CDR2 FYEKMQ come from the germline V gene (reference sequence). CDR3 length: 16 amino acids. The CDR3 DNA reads TGTAACAGCAGCCTCGGACTAGCGGGTTTAGAAGAGACCCAATACTTC. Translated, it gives CNSSLGLAGLEETQYF.

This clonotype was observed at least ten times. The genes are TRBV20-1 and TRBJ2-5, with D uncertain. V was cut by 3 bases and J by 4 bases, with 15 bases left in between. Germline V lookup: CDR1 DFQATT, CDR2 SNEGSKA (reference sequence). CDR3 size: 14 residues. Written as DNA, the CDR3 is TGCAGTGCTAGCCGCAAAGGTCCGACAGAGACCCAGTACTTC. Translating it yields CSASRKGPTETQYF.

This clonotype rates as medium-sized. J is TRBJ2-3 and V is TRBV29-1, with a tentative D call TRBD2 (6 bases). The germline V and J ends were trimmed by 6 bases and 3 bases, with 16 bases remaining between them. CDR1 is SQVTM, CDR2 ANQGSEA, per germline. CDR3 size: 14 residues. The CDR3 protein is CSVATGSPTDTQYF. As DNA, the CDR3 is TGCAGCGTCGCGACCGGGAGCCCTACAGATACGCAGTATTTT.

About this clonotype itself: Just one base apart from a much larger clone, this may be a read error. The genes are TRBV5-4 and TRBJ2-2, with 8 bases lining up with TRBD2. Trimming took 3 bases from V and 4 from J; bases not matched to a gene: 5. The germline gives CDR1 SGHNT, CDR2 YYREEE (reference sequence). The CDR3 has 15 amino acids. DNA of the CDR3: TGTGCCAGCAGCTCGACTAGCGCGAGCACCGGGGAGCTGTTTTTT. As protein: CASSSTSASTGELFF.

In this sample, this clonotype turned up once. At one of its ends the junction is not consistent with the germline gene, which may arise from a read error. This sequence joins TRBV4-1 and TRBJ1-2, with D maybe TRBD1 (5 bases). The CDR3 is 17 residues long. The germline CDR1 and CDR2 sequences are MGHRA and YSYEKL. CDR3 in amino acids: CAGSSSSGGGMDYGYTF. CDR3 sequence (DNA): TGCGCCGGCTCATCCTCATCCGGGGGAGGGATGGACTATGGTTACACCTTC.

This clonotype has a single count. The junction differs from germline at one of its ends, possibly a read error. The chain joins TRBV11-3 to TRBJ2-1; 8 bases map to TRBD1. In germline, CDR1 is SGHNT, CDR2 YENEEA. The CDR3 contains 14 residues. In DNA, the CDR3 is TGTACCAGTAGCTTGCCGGGACAGGACAATGAGCAGTTCTTC. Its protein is CTSSLPGQDNEQFF.

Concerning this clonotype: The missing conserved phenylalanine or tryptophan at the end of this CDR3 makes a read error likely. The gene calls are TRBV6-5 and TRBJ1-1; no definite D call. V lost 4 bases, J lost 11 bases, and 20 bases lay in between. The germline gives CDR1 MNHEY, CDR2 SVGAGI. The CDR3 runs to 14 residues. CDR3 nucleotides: TGTGCCAGCAGTTCCTTACAGTCTCCGCTGTTGGCTTTCCTT. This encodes CASSSLQSPLLAFL.

CDR3 in DNA: TGTGCCAGCAGTGAACTAGAGGGAGTCACCGTGGGGCTGTTTTTT. It encodes CASSELEGVTVGLFF. This rearrangement joins TRBV6-1 to TRBJ2-2; TRBD2 might be the D (5 bases). Germline loops: CDR1 MNHNS, CDR2 SASEGT. This CDR3 has 15 residues. V lost 2 bases, J lost 13 bases, and 20 bases lay in between.

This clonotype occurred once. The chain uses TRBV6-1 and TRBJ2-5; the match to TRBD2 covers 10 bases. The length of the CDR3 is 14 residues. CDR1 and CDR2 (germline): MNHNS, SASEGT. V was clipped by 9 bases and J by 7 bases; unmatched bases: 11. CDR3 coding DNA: TGTGCCAGTAAGGTTACTAGCGGGACAGGGACCCAGTACTTC. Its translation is CASKVTSGTGTQYF.